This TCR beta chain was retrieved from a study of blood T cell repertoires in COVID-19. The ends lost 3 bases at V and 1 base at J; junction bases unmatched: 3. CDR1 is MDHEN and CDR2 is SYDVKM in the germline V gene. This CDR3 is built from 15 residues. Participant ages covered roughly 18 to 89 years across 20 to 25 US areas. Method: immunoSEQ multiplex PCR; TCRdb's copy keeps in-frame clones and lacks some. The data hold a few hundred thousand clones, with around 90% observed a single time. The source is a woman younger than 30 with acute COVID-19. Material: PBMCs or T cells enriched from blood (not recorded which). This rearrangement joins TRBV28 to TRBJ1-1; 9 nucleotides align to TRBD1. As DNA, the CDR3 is TGTGCCAGCAGTTTTTTGGGACAGGGGAACACTGAAGCTTTCTTT. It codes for CASSFLGQGNTEAFF.